The subject of this entry is one T cell receptor (beta chain). What it recognizes is unknown. The sample originates from a study of T cell responses to AZD1222 COVID-19 vaccine. Overall study findings and caveats: Scientists sampled the repertoires only once the peak T cell response had passed. Rises in breadth and depth of Spike-specific TCRs came after two AZD1222 doses.

The assay was immunoSEQ multiplex PCR, and TCRdb's table has in-frame clones only and misses some. The sample consists of more than 120,000 clones, around 90% of them appearing once. Germline loops: CDR1 LNHDA, CDR2 SQIVND (reference sequence). Trimming removed 6 bases from V and 6 bases from J, with 5 bases in between. This CDR3 contains 10 residues. The receptor was isolated from an adult who received the MenACWY meningococcal vaccine as a control. The sample was peripheral blood, taken 28 days after the second dose of the MenACWY control vaccine. This chain joins TRBV19 and TRBJ1-1, with D hard to call. The CDR3: CASRAAEAFF. The CDR3 bases are TGTGCCAGTAGGGCAGCTGAAGCTTTCTTT.